What follows describes a single T cell receptor beta chain. This entry belongs to a study of cytomegalovirus exposure and HLA in healthy donors. Whole-study context: Of roughly 400 genotyped donors, 81% clustered with self-reported Caucasian donors.

PCR used 60 Vbeta primers and 13 Jbeta primers. The data were produced by immunoSEQ multiplex PCR, yet TCRdb's version contains in-frame clones alone and is incomplete. This table holds approximately 140,000 clones, 79% found once. CDR3 length: 15 residues. The ends were cut back, 0 bases at V and 4 bases at J, with 11 bases in the middle. Germline CDR1 SGHRS, CDR2 YFSETQ. This TCR derives from a woman aged 40-49 years in good health and CMV-seropositive. The rearrangement uses TRBV5-1 and TRBJ2-1; tentatively, D is TRBD2 (5 bases). The sequencing input was PBMCs. CDR3 in DNA: TGCGCCAGCAGCTTGGAGGCAGCGGCATACAATGAGCAGTTCTTC. Its protein product is CASSLEAAAYNEQFF.